This TCR beta chain was captured by sequencing in a study of cytotoxic CD8 clonotypes in ibrutinib-treated CLL. The overall study: Response was recorded as partial in roughly 25 patients and complete in 2; at median roughly 63 months, roughly 14 remained remitted and some 12 had progressed. Samples averaged about 260,000 productive templates and approximately 100,000 productive rearrangements. General study results and limits: Clonality showed a rise at ibrutinib response that reversed toward baseline at progression. Once treatment began, public clonotypes, which were uncommon, contracted or stayed stable.

The trim removed 8 bases at V and 0 bases at J, leaving 15 bases unmatched. The CDR3 spans 18 residues. Germline V lookup: CDR1 LNHDA, CDR2 SQIVND (reference sequence). As concerns this clone: The antigen is undetermined.

Produced via immunoSEQ multiplex PCR; TCRdb's table is partial and in-frame only. The sample carries about 84,000 clones, roughly 84% recorded once. This TCR was sampled from a human donor with chronic lymphocytic leukemia. The V and J genes are TRBV19 and TRBJ2-2, with TRBD1 identical over 7 bases. The sequenced sample was PBMCs, obtained before ibrutinib treatment. The chain's CDR3 is CASLARRRQGSNTGELFF. DNA of the CDR3: TGTGCCAGTCTGGCGCGTCGGCGACAGGGTTCGAACACCGGGGAGCTGTTTTTT. The full variable domain, in which reference TRBV19 and TRBJ2-2 provide the parts outside the CDR3, is DGGITQSPKYLFRKEGQNVTLSCEQNLNHDAMYWYRQDPGQGLRLIYYSQIVNDFQKGDIAEGYSVSREKKESFPLTVTSAQKNPTAFYLCASLARRRQGSNTGELFFGEGSRLTVL.